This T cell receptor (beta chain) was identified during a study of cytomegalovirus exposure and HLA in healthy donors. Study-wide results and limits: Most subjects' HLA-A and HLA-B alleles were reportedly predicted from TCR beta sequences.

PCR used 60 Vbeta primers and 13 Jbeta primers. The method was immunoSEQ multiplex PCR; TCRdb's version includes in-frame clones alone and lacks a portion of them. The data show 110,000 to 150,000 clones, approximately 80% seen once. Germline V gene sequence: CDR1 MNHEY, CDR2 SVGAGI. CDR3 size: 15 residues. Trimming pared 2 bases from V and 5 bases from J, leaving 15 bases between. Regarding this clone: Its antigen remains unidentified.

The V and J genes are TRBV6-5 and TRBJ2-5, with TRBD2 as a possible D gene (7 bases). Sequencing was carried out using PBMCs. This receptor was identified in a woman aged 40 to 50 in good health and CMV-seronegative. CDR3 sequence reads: CASSYTSQGGETQYF. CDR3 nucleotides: TGTGCCAGCAGTTACACCTCACAGGGAGGGGAGACCCAGTACTTC.